This T cell receptor (beta chain) was recovered during a study of shared T cell receptors in the human thymus. The assay was immunoSEQ multiplex PCR, and TCRdb's table has in-frame clones only and misses some. In the table there are 720,000 or so clones, 80% to 90% of which are singletons. The ends lost 0 bases at V and 6 bases at J; junction bases unmatched: 9. CDR3 length: 16 residues. Germline assignment: CDR1 ENHRY and CDR2 SYGVKD. This clone was recorded once. The same data also went into a second study, on human thymus T cells. That report notes: Corrective cardiac operations yielded the resected thymus tissue. Among unrelated individuals, related research reported thymic repertoires that overlapped highly.

V is TRBV10-3 and J is TRBJ1-1, with 8 bases fitting TRBD1. The sequence was obtained from a girl under two years old with a congenital heart defect. Sequencing input: thymocytes. CDR3 region: CAISESLDRGLAEAFF. For the CDR3, the DNA is TGTGCCATCAGTGAGTCTCTAGACAGGGGATTAGCTGAAGCTTTCTTT.